This TCR beta chain came from a study of pediatric ulcerative colitis. This CDR3 contains 18 residues. The germline gives CDR1 MGHRA, CDR2 YSYEKL. Trimming stripped 6 bases from V and 1 base from J, with 24 bases between. The assay was immunoSEQ multiplex PCR, and TCRdb's table has in-frame clones only and misses some. Here the sample spans tens of thousands of clones, 86% being singletons. This chain joins TRBV4-1 and TRBJ1-1; D is possibly TRBD1 (6 bases). This clonotype originated in a boy younger than 18 with severe ulcerative colitis. Sample: blood. DNA for the CDR3: TGCGCCAGCAGTCGCGGGGGAGTGGGGGGCTTAGGGAACACTGAAGCTTTCTTT. Its translation is CASSRGGVGGLGNTEAFF.